This TCR beta chain was sequenced in a study of CD8 T cells in Susac syndrome (dated by TCRdb to between 2018 and 2021). Looking at the study overall: Of the Susac syndrome patients who were sequenced, 8 or 9 were in clinical remission while 5 or 6 had clinically active disease. At the time of blood withdrawal, Susac syndrome patients were either therapy-naive, taking corticosteroids (with some also receiving IVIg), or on IVIg alone. Repertoire sequencing was used to test whether CD8+ T cell activation and differentiation in Susac syndrome was antigen driven. Study-wide findings and limitations: The study acknowledged that relatively few individuals were included in the TCR sequencing and HLA analysis. In the CD4+ T cell repertoire of Susac syndrome patients, clonal expansion was not detected.

RNA was extracted with the RNeasy kit and 0.5 to 1 ug was reverse transcribed using random hexamers. The immunoSEQ multiplex PCR assay, which covers 54 Vbeta and 13 Jbeta segments, was used to amplify TCR beta CDR3 regions. PCR amplification bias was corrected by using a synthetic template baseline for primer optimization and computational correction. Processing in the source paper ran as follows. Reads were annotated to V, D and J genes according to IMGT and were analyzed with immunoSEQ Analyzer, with only productive sequences retained. Clonality was computed as one minus Shannon entropy normalized by log2 of the number of productive unique sequences. For each patient and control, public and private clones were evaluated within the 100 most prevalent clones. Clones were defined as Susac-specific when absent from the healthy and MS cohorts, from about 1,100 published viral clones and from other ImmuneACCESS disease sequences. TCRdb ran its own pipeline on the public reads, namely fastp trimming at Q25 and MiXCR clone calling, and kept in-frame beta chains. Duplicate CDR3 protein sequences are folded into a single record with the most common DNA and genes. It is TCRdb's table, rather than the study itself, that gives the V and J calls and clone size. A total of 110,000 to 150,000 distinct CDR3 sequences appear in this sample, approximately 94% of them only once. The top ten clonotypes cover roughly 0.08% of the sample.

High-throughput TCR beta sequencing profiled peripheral blood CD8+ and CD4+ T cells from healthy donors, Susac syndrome patients and multiple sclerosis patients. Recently defined diagnostic criteria for definite or probable disease were met by the Susac syndrome patients. Bulk CD8+ and CD4+ T cells were purified by magnetic negative isolation, while CD8+ TEMRA cells were enriched using FACS. Blood was collected in EDTA tubes and processed within 24 hours, with PBMCs isolated through density gradient centrifugation. PBMCs intended for TCR sequencing were cryopreserved in liquid nitrogen and were subsequently thawed in a 37 degrees C water bath. The sorted or isolated CD4+, CD8+ and CD8+ TEMRA cells reached a purity of at least 90%. Points on this clonotype: Its binding antigen is unknown. Nothing much larger sits one base from this clone, and base qualities are not available.

Sequencing was done on a sample of CD4+ T cells from PBMCs. This receptor was identified in a human donor with Susac syndrome.

In nucleotide form, the sequence is TGTGCCACCAGTGATTCGACAGGGGCCAACACCGGGGAGCTGTTTTTT. It translates to CATSDSTGANTGELFF. The V gene is TRBV24-1 and the J gene is TRBJ2-2, with 8 bases in between that match TRBD1. Measured from the cysteine to the phenylalanine, the CDR3 is 16 residues long. Solely the CDR3 DNA is kept, with 48 bases framed from the first base. The V end gives up 2 bases and the J end 2 bases, leaving 3 bases in the junction not matched to a gene. Via the germline V gene, CDR1 is KGHDR and CDR2 SFDVKD.